This passage covers 17 T cell receptor beta chains from one sample sequenced in a study of T-cell memory formation after mild COVID-19 (dated by TCRdb to the early 2020s). Libraries were prepared through 5' RACE. Data came from an Illumina NovaSeq 6000. TCRdb took the public reads, trimmed them with fastp at Q25, ran MiXCR for clone calling and kept in-frame beta chains. Each entry merges the rows of one CDR3 protein and shows their most common DNA and genes. This sample has over 150,000 distinct CDR3 sequences in its table, and 20% to 25% of those were observed once. The top ten clonotypes cover 23% of the sample. Source material: PBMCs or a T cell subset sorted from them (not recorded which). These receptors were obtained from an adult woman who had mild COVID-19 (a few samples of this study predate the infection). The sample titles of this study are shuffled in the database, so cell type and time point are left out; the donor was told from shared clones.

This clonotype was seen a few times. This sequence joins TRBV12-3 or TRBV12-4 and TRBJ1-2; TRBD1 might be the D (6 bases). V gave up 3 bases and J gave up 10 bases, with 15 bases separating them. The CDR3 sequence is 13 residues long. This CDR3 is CASSLGTLGVYTF. In nucleotides, the CDR3 is TGTGCCAGCAGTTTGGGGACACTGGGTGTCTACACCTTC.

The V call is TRBV20-1, the J call TRBJ1-2; 7 bases agree with TRBD1. This CDR3 comprises 16 residues. The V segment lost 0 bases and the J segment 4 bases; nucleotides outside the gene matches: 11. Germline CDR1 and CDR2: DFQATT and SNEGSKA (reference sequence). The CDR3 DNA sequence: TGCAGTGCTAGAGATCTTGAAGACAGGGCGTTCTATGGCTACACCTTC. Translating it yields CSARDLEDRAFYGYTF.

The rearrangement joins TRBV27 to TRBJ2-7, with D possibly being TRBD2 (6 bases). The CDR3 extends over 14 amino acids. Germline CDR1 and CDR2: MNHEY and SMNVEV (reference sequence). Between the trimmed V and J ends, which lost 11 bases and 4 bases, there was a span of 21 bases. CDR3 sequence reads: CAASRRGPGYEQYF. CDR3 bases: TGTGCCGCCAGCCGGAGGGGTCCCGGATACGAGCAGTACTTC.

The chain recombines TRBV4-1 with TRBJ1-1; D possibly corresponds to TRBD1 (5 bases). The V gene lost 2 bases and the J gene lost 4 bases, with 14 bases spanning the gap. The CDR3 length is 15 residues. Germline CDR1 is MGHRA and CDR2 is YSYEKL. The CDR3 reads CASSQLMTDPTEAFF. DNA of the CDR3: TGCGCCAGCAGCCAACTAATGACAGACCCCACTGAAGCTTTCTTT.

This chain joins TRBV9 and TRBJ2-1, with unresolved D. CDR1 SGDLS and CDR2 YYNGEE come from the germline V gene. V gave up 0 bases and J gave up 6 bases, with 10 bases separating them. CDR3 length equals 14 residues. CDR3 residues: CASSVDQFGNEQFF. CDR3 sequence (DNA): TGTGCCAGCAGCGTAGATCAGTTCGGCAATGAGCAGTTCTTC. Filled out from reference TRBV9 and TRBJ2-1, the complete variable domain reads DSGVTQTPKHLITATGQRVTLRCSPRSGDLSVYWYQQSLDQGLQFLIQYYNGEERAKGNILERFSAQQFPDLHSELNLSSLELGDSALYFCASSVDQFGNEQFFGPGTRLTVL.

The gene calls are TRBV4-2 and TRBJ2-7; 8 nucleotides line up with TRBD1. This CDR3 has 15 residues. CDR1 is LGHNA and CDR2 is YNFKEQ in the germline V gene. Trimming cost V 5 bases and J 5 bases; bases outside gene matches: 11. CDR3 protein: CASSASTGEHHEQYF. As DNA, the CDR3 is TGTGCCAGCAGCGCCTCGACAGGGGAGCATCACGAGCAGTACTTC.

This clonotype occurred a few times. V is TRBV4-1 and J is TRBJ2-7; tentatively, D is TRBD1 (5 bases). From germline, CDR1 is MGHRA and CDR2 YSYEKL. The V end lost 0 bases, the J end lost 6 bases, and 18 bases lay between the germline ends. The CDR3 sequence is 16 residues long. The CDR3 protein is CASSQDYEDIDSEQYF. The CDR3 nucleotides read TGCGCCAGCAGCCAAGATTACGAGGACATAGATTCCGAGCAGTACTTC.

The rearrangement uses TRBV7-9 and TRBJ1-1; TRBD1 might be the D (6 bases). Germline CDR1 reads SEHNR; CDR2 reads FQNEAQ (reference sequence). V gave up 4 bases and J gave up 8 bases, with 14 bases separating them. The CDR3 extends over 13 amino acids. The CDR3 loop is CASSSWDTLEAFF. The DNA for the CDR3 is TGTGCCAGCAGCTCATGGGACACCTTAGAAGCTTTCTTT.

This clonotype occurred a few times. The chain employs TRBV11-2 and TRBJ1-2; 8 bases are shared with TRBD1. The CDR3 runs to 15 residues. V lost 4 bases and J lost 5; bases outside the gene matches: 9. The germline V gene has CDR1 SGHAT and CDR2 FQNNGV. The CDR3 spells CASSYAGGADYGYTF. The CDR3 nucleotides read TGTGCCAGCAGCTATGCAGGGGGCGCAGATTATGGCTACACCTTC.

This clonotype has just a few counts. The rearrangement links TRBV5-1 to TRBJ2-5; TRBD2 might be the D (6 bases). The CDR3 is 14 amino acids. With 7 bases removed from V and 1 base from J, the gap between germline ends came to 14 bases. Per germline, CDR1 SGHRS and CDR2 YFSETQ. The CDR3 is CASVLAEPQETQYF. The CDR3, as DNA: TGCGCCAGCGTATTAGCGGAACCCCAAGAGACCCAGTACTTC. The full variable domain, rest sourced from reference TRBV5-1 and TRBJ2-5, is KAGVTQTPRYLIKTRGQQVTLSCSPISGHRSVSWYQQTPGQGLQFLFEYFSETQRNKGNFPGRFSGRQFSNSRSEMNVSTLELGDSALYLCASVLAEPQETQYFGPGTRLLVL.

The chain joins TRBV6-5 to TRBJ2-2; D gene unclear. In germline, CDR1 is MNHEY, CDR2 SVGAGI. Deletions cut 3 bases from V and 1 base from J, with 9 bases between. The CDR3 consists of 15 residues. CDR3 coding DNA: TGTGCCAGCAGTTATGTGGATGAGAACACCGGGGAGCTGTTTTTT. Amino acids: CASSYVDENTGELFF.

The CDR3 sequence is CASSSRQGDPFGYTF. The CDR3, as DNA: TGTGCCAGCAGTTCGCGACAGGGGGATCCGTTTGGCTACACCTTC. The rearrangement joins TRBV12-3 or TRBV12-4 to TRBJ1-2; 9 positions match TRBD1. The CDR3 is made up of 15 amino acids. The trim removed 4 bases at V and 7 bases at J, leaving 10 bases unmatched.

This clonotype has more than one count but fewer than ten. The gene calls are TRBV7-2 and TRBJ2-3; TRBD2 agrees at 12 bases. CDR1 is SGHTA, CDR2 FQGNSA, per germline. Trimming cost V 2 bases and J 4 bases; bases outside gene matches: 13. CDR3 length equals 19 residues. CDR3 region: CASSLTFLAGGPRPDTQYF. The CDR3 DNA sequence: TGTGCCAGCAGCTTAACTTTTCTAGCGGGAGGGCCCCGCCCAGATACGCAGTATTTT.

This clonotype was found a few times. The chain joins TRBV20-1 to TRBJ2-7; tentatively, D is TRBD2 (5 bases). The length of the CDR3 is 12 residues. Trimming shortened V by 3 bases and J by 6 bases, and 12 bases separated the two germline ends. The germline CDR1 and CDR2 sequences are DFQATT and SNEGSKA (reference sequence). The CDR3 coding sequence is TGCAGTGCTAGGATCGGGGTCCGCGAGCAGTACTTC. It encodes CSARIGVREQYF.

V and J are TRBV3-1 and TRBJ2-1; TRBD2 might be the D (5 bases). The germline gives CDR1 LGHDT, CDR2 YNNKEL (reference sequence). Trimming removed 6 bases from V and 0 bases from J, with 15 bases in between. CDR3 size: 16 residues. The CDR3 sequence is CASSVGLAVSYNEQFF. CDR3 nucleotide sequence: TGTGCCAGCAGTGTAGGACTGGCGGTCTCCTACAATGAGCAGTTCTTC.

Ten or more counts support this clonotype. This rearrangement joins TRBV5-1 to TRBJ2-7; possibly TRBD1 for D (6 bases). This CDR3 contains 15 residues. V shed 4 bases and J shed 3 bases, with 17 bases lying between them. Germline values: CDR1 SGHRS, CDR2 YFSETQ. The CDR3 region has the DNA TGCGCCAGCAGCCTGGACAGTAACATTAACTACGAGCAGTACTTC. It specifies CASSLDSNINYEQYF.

This clonotype was observed many times. The chain employs TRBV4-1 and TRBJ1-1; D is perhaps TRBD1 (5 bases). The CDR3 has 17 residues. Trimming stripped 4 bases from V and 1 base from J, with 19 bases between. CDR1 and CDR2 from the germline V gene are MGHRA and YSYEKL. The CDR3 DNA follows: TGCGCCAGCAGCCCCCTTGTGTCAGGGCGGGCGAACACTGAAGCTTTCTTT. As protein: CASSPLVSGRANTEAFF.